These 2 T cell receptor beta chains share one sample of origin, sequenced in a study of blood T cell repertoires in COVID-19. TCRdb keeps only in-frame clones here, not all; method: immunoSEQ multiplex PCR. The sample includes around 170,000 clones, roughly nine tenths of them seen just once. The sequencing input was PBMCs or T cells enriched from blood (not recorded which). Every receptor here comes from a woman aged 45-65 years who had recovered from COVID-19.

This clone was observed a single time. The chain combines TRBV27 with TRBJ2-1, with a tentative D call TRBD1 (6 bases). The CDR3 runs 15 residues. Germline loops: CDR1 MNHEY, CDR2 SMNVEV (reference sequence). V was shortened by 4 bases and J by 3 bases, with 13 bases between the two germline ends. This CDR3 is CASSYGTKVYNEQFF. The CDR3, as DNA: TGTGCCAGCAGTTACGGGACAAAGGTCTACAATGAGCAGTTCTTC.

The chain combines TRBV5-1 with TRBJ2-1; the D gene is possibly TRBD2 (6 bases). Trimming left V 3 bases short and J 8 bases short, with 15 bases between. The CDR3 is 14 residues long. CDR1 SGHRS and CDR2 YFSETQ come from the germline V gene. CDR3 protein: CASSSGPGGDEQFF. In nucleotides, the CDR3 is TGCGCCAGCAGCTCGGGGCCCGGCGGGGATGAGCAGTTCTTC.